A selection of T cell receptor beta chains follows, all from one sample in a study of CD8 T cells in Susac syndrome. In TCRdb, the immunoSEQ multiplex PCR reads were re-called with MiXCR into one record per CDR3 protein. The sample has 250,000 or so distinct CDR3 sequences, about 93% seen once; the top ten hold less than 0.075%. Material: CD4+ T cells from PBMCs. Every receptor here comes from a human donor with multiple sclerosis. Both conserved end residues are part of each CDR3. The D gene is left open where the match is weak. A row's size may be missing; if present it is once, few, many or a size class.

d_gene: NA
j_gene: TRBJ2-7
abundance: NA
v_gene: TRBV20-1
CDR3aa: CSADPIGTNPAYEQYF
CDR3nt: TGCAGTGCTGACCCTATAGGGACCAACCCGGCCTACGAGCAGTACTTC

d_gene: NA
j_gene: TRBJ2-3
abundance: NA
v_gene: TRBV20-1
CDR3aa: CSALRSPSTDTQYF
CDR3nt: TGCAGTGCCCTACGGAGCCCAAGCACAGATACGCAGTATTTT

d_gene: TRBD1
j_gene: TRBJ1-2
abundance: NA
v_gene: TRBV15
CDR3aa: CATSADRGRWGYTF
CDR3nt: TGTGCCACCAGCGCTGACAGGGGGCGATGGGGCTACACCTTC

d_gene: NA
j_gene: TRBJ2-1
abundance: NA
v_gene: TRBV20-1
CDR3aa: CSARRREQFF
CDR3nt: TGCAGTGCTAGGAGGCGGGAGCAGTTCTTC

d_gene: NA
j_gene: TRBJ1-6
abundance: NA
v_gene: TRBV12-3/TRBV12-4
CDR3aa: CASSPENSPLHF
CDR3nt: TGTGCCAGCAGCCCCGAGAATTCACCCCTCCACTTT

d_gene: TRBD2
j_gene: TRBJ2-7
abundance: NA
v_gene: TRBV6-1
CDR3aa: CASRFGTSGYEQYF
CDR3nt: TGTGCCAGCCGGTTCGGGACTAGCGGTTACGAGCAGTACTTC

d_gene: NA
j_gene: TRBJ2-7
abundance: NA
v_gene: TRBV28
CDR3aa: CASSLSLAGQYF
CDR3nt: TGTGCCAGCAGTTTATCTTTGGCAGGGCAGTACTTC

d_gene: TRBD2
j_gene: TRBJ2-1
abundance: NA
v_gene: TRBV29-1
CDR3aa: CSVTGGALYNEQFF
CDR3nt: TGCAGCGTGACCGGGGGGGCACTTTACAATGAGCAGTTCTTC

d_gene: NA
j_gene: TRBJ1-6
abundance: NA
v_gene: TRBV27
CDR3aa: CASREALEGSPLHF
CDR3nt: TGTGCCAGCAGGGAAGCTCTCGAGGGTTCACCCCTCCACTTT

d_gene: TRBD2
j_gene: TRBJ2-4
abundance: NA
v_gene: TRBV16
CDR3aa: CASSQSTPTSGRPIAKNIQYF
CDR3nt: TGTGCCAGCAGCCAATCGACCCCGACTAGCGGGAGACCCATAGCCAAAAACATTCAGTACTTC

d_gene: NA
j_gene: TRBJ2-3
abundance: NA
v_gene: TRBV7-3
CDR3aa: CASSLDGFTDTQYF
CDR3nt: TGTGCCAGCAGCCTCGATGGGTTTACAGATACGCAGTATTTT

d_gene: NA
j_gene: TRBJ1-1
abundance: NA
v_gene: TRBV3-1
CDR3aa: CASSHKGLDTEAFF
CDR3nt: TGTGCCAGCAGCCATAAAGGTTTGGACACTGAAGCTTTCTTT

d_gene: NA
j_gene: TRBJ1-2
abundance: once
v_gene: TRBV20-1
CDR3aa: CSARSPGAYGYTF
CDR3nt: TGCAGTGCTAGATCCCCAGGGGCCTATGGCTACACCTTC

d_gene: NA
j_gene: TRBJ2-3
abundance: NA
v_gene: TRBV7-7
CDR3aa: CASSRGAPTDTQYF
CDR3nt: TGTGCTAGCAGCCGGGGGGCGCCGACAGATACGCAGTATTTT

d_gene: TRBD1
j_gene: TRBJ1-1
abundance: NA
v_gene: TRBV3-1
CDR3aa: CASSRLDRGTEAFF
CDR3nt: TGTGCCAGCAGCCGGTTAGACAGGGGCACTGAAGCTTTCTTT

d_gene: NA
j_gene: TRBJ2-5
abundance: NA
v_gene: TRBV12-5
CDR3aa: CASGLVPLVETQYF
CDR3nt: TGTGCTAGTGGTTTGGTACCTCTGGTGGAGACCCAGTACTTC

d_gene: NA
j_gene: TRBJ1-2
abundance: NA
v_gene: TRBV12-3/TRBV12-4
CDR3aa: CASSRTGKNYGYTF
CDR3nt: TGTGCCAGCAGCCGGACGGGGAAGAACTATGGCTACACCTTC

d_gene: NA
j_gene: TRBJ2-1
abundance: NA
v_gene: TRBV5-1
CDR3aa: CASSSEGDEQFF
CDR3nt: TGCGCCAGCAGCTCCGAGGGCGATGAGCAGTTCTTC

d_gene: TRBD2
j_gene: TRBJ2-3
abundance: NA
v_gene: TRBV5-1
CDR3aa: CASSFAGGYTDTQYF
CDR3nt: TGCGCCAGCAGCTTTGCGGGGGGCTACACAGATACGCAGTATTTT

d_gene: NA
j_gene: TRBJ2-1
abundance: once
v_gene: TRBV5-1
CDR3aa: CASSLGLDEQFF
CDR3nt: TGCGCCAGCAGCTTGGGGTTGGATGAGCAGTTCTTC

d_gene: NA
j_gene: TRBJ2-7
abundance: NA
v_gene: TRBV28
CDR3aa: CASKTGWALEQYF
CDR3nt: TGTGCCAGCAAAACAGGGTGGGCCCTCGAGCAGTACTTC

d_gene: NA
j_gene: TRBJ2-2
abundance: NA
v_gene: TRBV29-1
CDR3aa: CSGGAHTGELFF
CDR3nt: TGCAGCGGGGGCGCACACACCGGGGAGCTGTTTTTT

d_gene: TRBD2
j_gene: TRBJ2-6
abundance: NA
v_gene: TRBV20-1
CDR3aa: CSAPSGASGANVLTF
CDR3nt: TGCAGTGCCCCAAGCGGGGCCTCTGGGGCCAACGTCCTGACTTTC

d_gene: NA
j_gene: TRBJ2-4
abundance: NA
v_gene: TRBV21-1
CDR3aa: CASSKAKREGPIAKNIQYF
CDR3nt: TGTGCCAGCAGCAAAGCCAAGCGGGAGGGACCCATAGCCAAAAACATTCAGTACTTC

d_gene: TRBD2
j_gene: TRBJ2-3
abundance: NA
v_gene: TRBV3-1
CDR3aa: CASSQDLPGGPADTQYF
CDR3nt: TGTGCCAGCAGCCAAGATCTGCCGGGAGGGCCAGCAGATACGCAGTATTTT

d_gene: TRBD2
j_gene: TRBJ2-1
abundance: NA
v_gene: TRBV20-1
CDR3aa: CSASTSGAYNEQFF
CDR3nt: TGCAGTGCTTCGACTAGCGGGGCCTACAATGAGCAGTTCTTC

d_gene: NA
j_gene: TRBJ1-4
abundance: once
v_gene: TRBV9
CDR3aa: CASSVVGAGEKLFF
CDR3nt: TGTGCCAGCAGCGTAGTGGGGGCTGGTGAAAAACTGTTTTTT

d_gene: TRBD1
j_gene: TRBJ2-4
abundance: NA
v_gene: TRBV9
CDR3aa: CASSVDPGQLAKNIQYF
CDR3nt: TGTGCCAGCAGCGTAGATCCGGGACAGCTAGCCAAAAACATTCAGTACTTC

d_gene: TRBD1
j_gene: TRBJ2-1
abundance: NA
v_gene: TRBV30
CDR3aa: CAWFDPGQLNEQFF
CDR3nt: TGTGCCTGGTTCGACCCGGGACAGCTAAATGAGCAGTTCTTC

d_gene: TRBD1
j_gene: TRBJ2-5
abundance: NA
v_gene: TRBV5-1
CDR3aa: CASSLRQGMETQYF
CDR3nt: TGCGCCAGCAGCTTGAGACAGGGGATGGAGACCCAGTACTTC

d_gene: TRBD1
j_gene: TRBJ1-5
abundance: NA
v_gene: TRBV18
CDR3aa: CASSPGTGASNQPQHF
CDR3nt: TGTGCCAGCTCACCAGGGACAGGGGCTAGCAATCAGCCCCAGCATTTT

d_gene: TRBD2
j_gene: TRBJ2-1
abundance: NA
v_gene: TRBV9
CDR3aa: CASSTRQKSGGPSYNEQFF
CDR3nt: TGTGCCAGCAGCACACGACAAAAGAGCGGGGGGCCGTCCTACAATGAGCAGTTCTTC

d_gene: NA
j_gene: TRBJ1-1
abundance: NA
v_gene: TRBV9
CDR3aa: CASSVEGFTEAFF
CDR3nt: TGTGCCAGCAGCGTAGAGGGATTTACTGAAGCTTTCTTT

d_gene: TRBD1
j_gene: TRBJ1-1
abundance: NA
v_gene: TRBV28
CDR3aa: CASSLLGTGGTEAFF
CDR3nt: TGTGCCAGCAGTTTATTAGGGACAGGGGGCACTGAAGCTTTCTTT

d_gene: NA
j_gene: TRBJ2-5
abundance: NA
v_gene: TRBV11-1
CDR3aa: CASSSAGLQETQYF
CDR3nt: TGTGCCAGCAGCTCGGCGGGTCTCCAAGAGACCCAGTACTTC

d_gene: NA
j_gene: TRBJ2-7
abundance: NA
v_gene: TRBV19
CDR3aa: CASRSVGGEQYF
CDR3nt: TGTGCCAGTCGATCCGTGGGGGGCGAGCAGTACTTC

d_gene: NA
j_gene: TRBJ1-2
abundance: NA
v_gene: TRBV18
CDR3aa: CASSPTATPTGYTF
CDR3nt: TGTGCCAGCTCACCAACGGCAACTCCGACGGGCTACACCTTC

d_gene: NA
j_gene: TRBJ1-4
abundance: NA
v_gene: TRBV7-9
CDR3aa: CASSTGTAATNEKLFF
CDR3nt: TGTGCCAGCAGCACTGGAACAGCCGCAACTAATGAAAAACTGTTTTTT

d_gene: NA
j_gene: TRBJ2-1
abundance: NA
v_gene: TRBV29-1
CDR3aa: CSVEYGYNEQFF
CDR3nt: TGCAGCGTTGAATACGGATACAATGAGCAGTTCTTC

d_gene: NA
j_gene: TRBJ1-4
abundance: NA
v_gene: TRBV7-2
CDR3aa: CASSRGGFGEKLFF
CDR3nt: TGTGCCAGCAGCCGCGGGGGATTTGGAGAAAAACTGTTTTTT

d_gene: NA
j_gene: TRBJ1-3
abundance: NA
v_gene: TRBV5-1
CDR3aa: CASRPTAISGNTIYF
CDR3nt: TGCGCCAGCCGCCCAACTGCGATCTCTGGAAACACCATATATTTT